The 5 T cell receptor beta chains presented below share a single source sample, sequenced in a study of CD8 T cells in ankylosing spondylitis. MiXCR, run by TCRdb on the 5' RACE reads, gives a single entry per CDR3 protein. The table lists 300,000 to 350,000 distinct CDR3 sequences, 20% to 25% of them singletons, with 3.5% in the top ten. Sequencing was performed on blood, either unsorted or a sorted T cell fraction (not recorded which). The receptors were sampled from a female donor with ankylosing spondylitis or in good health (not recorded which).

The rearrangement uses TRBV2 and TRBJ2-4, with D perhaps matching TRBD2 (6 bases). The V gene lost 7 bases and the J gene lost 5 bases, with 12 bases spanning the gap. The CDR3 length is 13 residues. Germline CDR1 and CDR2: SNHLY and FYNNEI. The CDR3 DNA reads TGTGCCAGCAAGGCGGGACGGCAAAACATTCAGTACTTC. As protein: CASKAGRQNIQYF.

This clonotype came up a few times. The chain carries TRBV19 and TRBJ1-1, with a possible D match to TRBD1 (6 bases). Germline V lookup: CDR1 LNHDA, CDR2 SQIVND (reference sequence). The length of the CDR3 is 13 residues. V lost 9 bases to trimming and J lost 0 bases, with 11 bases between them. The CDR3 here is CASSSGVNTEAFF. CDR3 nucleotides: TGTGCCAGCAGTTCAGGGGTGAACACTGAAGCTTTCTTT.

The chain uses TRBV2 and TRBJ1-1, with D possibly being TRBD1 (6 bases). The CDR3 extends over 14 amino acids. V lost 5 bases and J lost 4, with 14 bases in between. Germline V gene data show CDR1 as SNHLY and CDR2 as FYNNEI. The CDR3 here is CASSSGARSTEAFF. In nucleotides, the CDR3 is TGTGCCAGCAGTTCAGGGGCCCGATCCACTGAAGCTTTCTTT.

The chain combines TRBV6-2 or TRBV6-3 with TRBJ2-7; D uncertain. Germline CDR1 is MNHEY and CDR2 is SVGEGT. Trimming stripped 6 bases from V and 5 bases from J, with 11 bases between. The CDR3 runs 12 residues. This CDR3 reads CASRPDAHEQYF. DNA of the CDR3: TGTGCCAGCAGACCGGACGCACACGAGCAGTACTTC.

The chain links TRBV6-2 or TRBV6-3 to TRBJ2-2, with D perhaps TRBD2 (6 bases). Germline V lookup: CDR1 MNHEY, CDR2 SVGEGT. The CDR3 has 14 amino acids. V lost 7 bases, J lost 4 bases, and 13 bases lay in between. The CDR3 DNA follows: TGTGCCAGCATTCCCGGAGGGTTCACCGGGGAGCTGTTTTTT. It is translated as CASIPGGFTGELFF.